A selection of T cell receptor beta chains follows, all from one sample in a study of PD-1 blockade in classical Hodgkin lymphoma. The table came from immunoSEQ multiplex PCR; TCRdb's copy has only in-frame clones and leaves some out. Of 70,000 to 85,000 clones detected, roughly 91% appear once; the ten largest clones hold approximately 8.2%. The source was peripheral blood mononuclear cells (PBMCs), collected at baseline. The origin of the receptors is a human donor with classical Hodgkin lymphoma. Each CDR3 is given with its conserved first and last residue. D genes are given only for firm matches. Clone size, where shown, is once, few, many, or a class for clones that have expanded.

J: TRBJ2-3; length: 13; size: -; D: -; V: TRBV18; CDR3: CASSPPGVDTQYF; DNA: TGTGCCAGCTCACCGCCGGGGGTTGATACGCAGTATTTT
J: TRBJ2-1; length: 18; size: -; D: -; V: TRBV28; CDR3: CASSFTPRQSHATNEQFF; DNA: TGTGCCAGCAGTTTTACTCCCCGACAGAGTCACGCTACCAATGAGCAGTTCTTC
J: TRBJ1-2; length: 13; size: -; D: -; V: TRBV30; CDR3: CAWSVRQPNYYTF; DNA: TGTGCCTGGAGTGTACGACAGCCTAACTACTACACCTTC
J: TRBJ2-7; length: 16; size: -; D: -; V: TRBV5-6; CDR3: CASSPVRGPSSYEQYF; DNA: TGTGCCAGCAGCCCTGTGCGGGGGCCCAGCTCCTACGAGCAGTACTTC
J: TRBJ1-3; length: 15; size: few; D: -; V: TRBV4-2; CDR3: CASSPLSGSGNTIYF; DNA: TGTGCCAGCAGCCCTCTAAGCGGCTCTGGAAACACCATATATTTT
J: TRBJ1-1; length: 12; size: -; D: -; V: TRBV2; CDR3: CASLGGNTEAFF; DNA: TGTGCCAGCCTCGGGGGTAACACTGAAGCTTTCTTT
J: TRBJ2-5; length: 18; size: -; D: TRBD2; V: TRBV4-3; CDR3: CASSREKGAAGDWKTQYF; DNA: TGCGCCAGCAGCCGAGAAAAGGGTGCTGCGGGAGATTGGAAGACCCAGTACTTC
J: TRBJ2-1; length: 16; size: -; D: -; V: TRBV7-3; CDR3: CASSQGLVSSYNEQFF; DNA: TGTGCCAGCAGCCAGGGGTTGGTGAGCTCCTACAATGAGCAGTTCTTC
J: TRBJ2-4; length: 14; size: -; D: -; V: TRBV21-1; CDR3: CASSKSGTKNIQYF; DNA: TGTGCCAGCAGCAAATCAGGGACCAAAAACATTCAGTACTTC
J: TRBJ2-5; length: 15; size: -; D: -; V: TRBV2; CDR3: CASSHRAQGGETQYF; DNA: TGTGCCAGCAGTCACCGGGCCCAAGGGGGTGAGACCCAGTACTTC
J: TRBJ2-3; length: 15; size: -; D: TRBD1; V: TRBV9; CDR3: CASSVRDSGTDTQYF; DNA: TGTGCCAGCAGCGTAAGGGACAGCGGCACAGATACGCAGTATTTT
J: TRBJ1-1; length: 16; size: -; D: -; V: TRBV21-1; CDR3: CAARVRAGQANTEAFF; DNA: TGTGCCGCGAGGGTGAGGGCAGGGCAGGCGAACACTGAAGCTTTCTTT
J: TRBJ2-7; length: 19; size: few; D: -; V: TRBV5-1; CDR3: CASSLAASGQVGLLGEQYF; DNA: TGCGCCAGCAGCTTGGCCGCAAGCGGGCAAGTGGGGCTATTGGGAGAGCAGTACTTC
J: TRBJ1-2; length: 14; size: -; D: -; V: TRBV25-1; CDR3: CASSGGALRYGYTF; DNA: TGTGCCAGCAGTGGGGGGGCCCTGAGATATGGCTACACCTTC
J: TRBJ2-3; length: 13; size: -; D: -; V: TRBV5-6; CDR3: CASSSPFWNTALF; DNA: TGTGCCAGCAGCTCCCCCTTTTGGAACACGGCCCTTTTT
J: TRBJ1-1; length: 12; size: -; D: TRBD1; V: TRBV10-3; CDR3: CAIQDRGTEAFF; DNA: TGTGCCATCCAGGACAGGGGCACTGAAGCTTTCTTT
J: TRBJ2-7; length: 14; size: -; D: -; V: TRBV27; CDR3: CASSPTGYAYEQYF; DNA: TGTGCCAGCAGTCCTACAGGGTATGCCTACGAGCAGTACTTC
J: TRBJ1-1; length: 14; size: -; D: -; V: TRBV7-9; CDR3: CASSWARGVTEAFF; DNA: TGTGCCAGCAGCTGGGCGCGCGGAGTCACTGAAGCTTTCTTT
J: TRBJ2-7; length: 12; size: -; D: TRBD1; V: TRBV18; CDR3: CASYRGAYEQYF; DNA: TGTGCCAGCTACAGGGGCGCTTACGAGCAGTACTTC
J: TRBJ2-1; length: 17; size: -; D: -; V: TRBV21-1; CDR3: CASSKEETSGGCGEQFF; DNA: TGTGCCAGCAGCAAAGAGGAAACTAGCGGGGGATGCGGTGAGCAGTTCTTC
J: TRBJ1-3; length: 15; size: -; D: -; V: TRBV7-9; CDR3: CASSLPLGSGNTIYF; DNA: TGTGCCAGCAGCTTACCTTTGGGGTCTGGAAACACCATATATTTT
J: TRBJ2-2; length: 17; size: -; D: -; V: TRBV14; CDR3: CASSQVQLALNPGELFF; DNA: TGTGCCAGCAGCCAAGTGCAGCTGGCCCTAAATCCCGGGGAGCTGTTTTTT
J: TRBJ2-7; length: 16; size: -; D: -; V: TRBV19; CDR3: CARPRSRNREVNEQYF; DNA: TGTGCCAGACCACGAAGTCGAAACAGGGAAGTCAACGAGCAGTACTTC
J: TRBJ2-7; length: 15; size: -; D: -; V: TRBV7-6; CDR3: CASSLASDSVDEQYF; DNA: TGTGCCAGCAGCTTAGCGTCGGACAGTGTAGACGAGCAGTACTTC
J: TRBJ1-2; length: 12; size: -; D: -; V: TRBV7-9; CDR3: CASSATPYGYTF; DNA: TGTGCCAGCAGCGCGACACCCTATGGCTACACCTTC
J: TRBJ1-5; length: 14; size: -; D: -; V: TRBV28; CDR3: CASSLQGGHQPQHF; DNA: TGTGCCAGCAGTTTACAGGGAGGCCATCAGCCCCAGCATTTT
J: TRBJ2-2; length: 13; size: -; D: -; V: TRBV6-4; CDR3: CASRDKNTGELFF; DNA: TGTGCCAGTCGGGACAAAAACACCGGGGAGCTGTTTTTT
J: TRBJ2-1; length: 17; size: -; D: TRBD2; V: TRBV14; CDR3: CASSQVAGSLVYNEQFF; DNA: TGTGCCAGCAGCCAAGTAGCGGGATCTTTGGTCTACAATGAGCAGTTCTTC
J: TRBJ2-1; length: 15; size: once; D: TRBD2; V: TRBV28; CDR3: CASIESGRGYNEQFF; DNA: TGTGCCAGCATCGAGAGCGGGAGGGGCTACAATGAGCAGTTCTTC
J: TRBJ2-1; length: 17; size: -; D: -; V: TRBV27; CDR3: CASSPSWGGTGSNEQFF; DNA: TGTGCCAGCAGTCCCTCATGGGGCGGGACGGGATCGAATGAGCAGTTCTTC
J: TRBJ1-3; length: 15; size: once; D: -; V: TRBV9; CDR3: CASSPEITRENTIYF; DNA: TGTGCCAGCAGCCCCGAAATAACCCGTGAGAACACCATATATTTT
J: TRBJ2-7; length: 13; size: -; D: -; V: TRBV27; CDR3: CASSFGQSYEQYF; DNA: TGTGCCAGCAGTTTCGGACAGTCCTACGAGCAGTACTTC
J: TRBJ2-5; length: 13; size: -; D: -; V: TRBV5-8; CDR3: CASSRRVVETQYF; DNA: TGTGCCAGCAGCCGCAGGGTGGTGGAGACCCAGTACTTC
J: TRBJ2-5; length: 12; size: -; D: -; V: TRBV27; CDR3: CASQDRLQTQYF; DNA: TGTGCCAGCCAAGACAGGTTGCAGACCCAGTACTTC
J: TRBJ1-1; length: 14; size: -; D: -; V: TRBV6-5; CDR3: CASSDGTLFTEAFF; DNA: TGTGCCAGCAGTGACGGGACTTTGTTCACTGAAGCTTTCTTT
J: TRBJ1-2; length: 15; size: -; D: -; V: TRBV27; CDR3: CASSLTETADYGYTF; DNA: TGTGCCAGCAGTTTAACCGAGACGGCGGACTATGGCTACACCTTC
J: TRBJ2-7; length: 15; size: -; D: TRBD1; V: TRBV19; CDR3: CASSPRDRGSYEQYF; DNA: TGTGCCAGTAGTCCCCGAGACAGGGGCTCCTACGAGCAGTACTTC
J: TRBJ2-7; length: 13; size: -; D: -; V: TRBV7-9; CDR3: CASSPRSSYEQYF; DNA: TGTGCCAGCAGCCCCCGGAGCTCCTACGAGCAGTACTTC
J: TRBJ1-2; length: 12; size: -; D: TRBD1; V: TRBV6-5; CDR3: CATRQGGDGYTF; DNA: TGTGCCACCCGACAGGGTGGGGATGGCTACACCTTC
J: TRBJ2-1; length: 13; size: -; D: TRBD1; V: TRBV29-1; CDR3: CSVPGQGMNEQFF; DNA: TGCAGCGTACCGGGACAGGGGATGAATGAGCAGTTCTTC
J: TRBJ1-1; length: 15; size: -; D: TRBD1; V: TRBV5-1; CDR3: CASSLSGTGDTEAFF; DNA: TGCGCCAGCAGCTTATCCGGGACAGGCGACACTGAAGCTTTCTTT
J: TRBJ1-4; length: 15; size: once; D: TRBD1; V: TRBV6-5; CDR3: CASSYRTGGEEKLFF; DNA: TGTGCCAGCAGTTACCGGACAGGAGGGGAGGAAAAACTGTTTTTT
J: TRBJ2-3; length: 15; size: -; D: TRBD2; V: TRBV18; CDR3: CASSRLAGSTDTQYF; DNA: TGTGCCAGCTCAAGACTAGCGGGTAGCACAGATACGCAGTATTTT
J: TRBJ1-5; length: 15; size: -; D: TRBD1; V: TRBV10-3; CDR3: CAISAGDRGNQPQHF; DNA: TGTGCCATCAGTGCCGGGGACAGGGGCAATCAGCCCCAGCATTTT
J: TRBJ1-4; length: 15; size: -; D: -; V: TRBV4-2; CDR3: CASSQDPPANEKLFF; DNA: TGTGCCAGCAGCCAAGATCCGCCAGCTAATGAAAAACTGTTTTTT
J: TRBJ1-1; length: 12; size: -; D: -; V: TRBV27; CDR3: CASSSEGNEAFF; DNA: TGTGCCAGCAGCTCCGAGGGTAATGAAGCTTTCTTT
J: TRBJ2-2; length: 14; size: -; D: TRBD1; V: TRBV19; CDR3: CASSQGQRPGELFF; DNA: TGTGCCAGTAGCCAGGGACAGAGGCCCGGGGAGCTGTTTTTT
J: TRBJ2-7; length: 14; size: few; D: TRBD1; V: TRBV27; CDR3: CASSLGQSSYEQYF; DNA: TGTGCCAGCAGTTTGGGACAGAGCTCCTACGAGCAGTACTTC
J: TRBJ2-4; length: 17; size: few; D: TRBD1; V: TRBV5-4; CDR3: CASSSRDRGSVKNIQYF; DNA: TGTGCCAGCAGCTCCCGGGACAGGGGTTCGGTCAAAAACATTCAGTACTTC
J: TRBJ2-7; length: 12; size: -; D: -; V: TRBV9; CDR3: CASSVEGGEQYF; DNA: TGTGCCAGCAGCGTAGAGGGCGGGGAGCAGTACTTC
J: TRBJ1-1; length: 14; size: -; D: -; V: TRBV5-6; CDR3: CASSWGRLNTEAFF; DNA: TGTGCCAGCAGCTGGGGACGGCTGAACACTGAAGCTTTCTTT
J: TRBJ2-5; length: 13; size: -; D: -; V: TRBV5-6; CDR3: CASSPDSQETQYF; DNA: TGTGCCAGCAGCCCGGACAGCCAAGAGACCCAGTACTTC
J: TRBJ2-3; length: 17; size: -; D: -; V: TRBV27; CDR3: CASSLLSAFKGTDTQYF; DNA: TGTGCCAGCAGTTTATTAAGTGCCTTCAAGGGCACAGATACGCAGTATTTT
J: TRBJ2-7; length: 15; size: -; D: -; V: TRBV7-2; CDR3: CASSPHSGTSYEQYF; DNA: TGTGCCAGCAGCCCCCATAGCGGTACTTCCTACGAGCAGTACTTC
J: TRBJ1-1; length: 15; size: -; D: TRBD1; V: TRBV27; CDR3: CASSLRRQGSTEAFF; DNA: TGTGCCAGCAGTTTACGGAGACAGGGGTCCACTGAAGCTTTCTTT
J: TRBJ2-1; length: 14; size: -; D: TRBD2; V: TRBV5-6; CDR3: CASCTSGRINEQFF; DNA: TGTGCCAGCTGTACTAGCGGGAGAATCAATGAGCAGTTCTTC